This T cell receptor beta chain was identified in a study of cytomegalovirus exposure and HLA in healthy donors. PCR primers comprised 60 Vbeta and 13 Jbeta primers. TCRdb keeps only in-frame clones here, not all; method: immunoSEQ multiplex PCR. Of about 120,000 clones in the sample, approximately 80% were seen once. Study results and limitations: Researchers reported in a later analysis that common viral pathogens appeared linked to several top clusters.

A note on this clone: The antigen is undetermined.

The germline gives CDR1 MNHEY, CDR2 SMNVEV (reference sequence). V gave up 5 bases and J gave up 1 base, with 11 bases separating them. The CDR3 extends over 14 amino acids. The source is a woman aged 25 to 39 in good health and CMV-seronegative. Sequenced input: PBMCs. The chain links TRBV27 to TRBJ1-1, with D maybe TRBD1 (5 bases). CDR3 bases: TGTGCCAGCAGTCAGAGGACAAGGAACACTGAAGCTTTCTTT. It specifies CASSQRTRNTEAFF.